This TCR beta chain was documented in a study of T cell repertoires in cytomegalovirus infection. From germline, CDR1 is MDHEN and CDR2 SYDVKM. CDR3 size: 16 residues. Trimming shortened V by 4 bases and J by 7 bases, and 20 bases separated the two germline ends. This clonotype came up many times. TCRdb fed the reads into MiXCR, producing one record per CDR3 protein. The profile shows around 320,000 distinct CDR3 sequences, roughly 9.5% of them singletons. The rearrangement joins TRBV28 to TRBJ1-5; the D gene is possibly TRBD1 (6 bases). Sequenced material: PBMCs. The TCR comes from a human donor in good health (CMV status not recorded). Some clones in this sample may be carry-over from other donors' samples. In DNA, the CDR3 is TGTGCCAGCAGTTCCCTAGGGGGTTCAGGAAGACAGCCCCAGCATTTT. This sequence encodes CASSSLGGSGRQPQHF.